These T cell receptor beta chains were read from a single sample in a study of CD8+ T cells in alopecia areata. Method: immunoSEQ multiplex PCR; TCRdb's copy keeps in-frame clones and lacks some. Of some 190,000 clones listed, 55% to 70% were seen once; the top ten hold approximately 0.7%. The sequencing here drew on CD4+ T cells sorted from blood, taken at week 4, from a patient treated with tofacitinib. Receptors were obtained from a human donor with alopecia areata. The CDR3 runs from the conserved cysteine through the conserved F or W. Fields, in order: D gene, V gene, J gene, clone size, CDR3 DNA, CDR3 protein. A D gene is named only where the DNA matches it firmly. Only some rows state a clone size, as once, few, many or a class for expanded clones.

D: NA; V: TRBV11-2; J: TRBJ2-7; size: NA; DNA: TGTGCCAGCAGCCCTGGACCGGGAACCGATCCGTACTTC; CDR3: CASSPGPGTDPYF
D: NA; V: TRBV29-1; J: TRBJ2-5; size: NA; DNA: TGCAGCGTTTTGGCAGACCAAGAGACCCAGTACTTC; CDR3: CSVLADQETQYF
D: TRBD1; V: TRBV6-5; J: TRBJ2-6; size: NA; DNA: TGTGCCAGCAGTTACAGGGGGCGGGCTGGGGCCAACGTCCTGACTTTC; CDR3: CASSYRGRAGANVLTF
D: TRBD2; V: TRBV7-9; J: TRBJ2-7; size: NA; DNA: TGTGCCAGCAGCTTTTATACTAGCGGGAGCAACCTCTACGAGCAGTACTTC; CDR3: CASSFYTSGSNLYEQYF
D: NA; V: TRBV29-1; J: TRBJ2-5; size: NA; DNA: TGCAGCGTTGAAGCGTCTCACACCCCCGGTCAAGAGACCCAGTACTTC; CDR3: CSVEASHTPGQETQYF
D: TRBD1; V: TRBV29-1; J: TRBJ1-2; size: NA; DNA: TGCAGCGGCCAACAGGGGGATGGCTACACCTTC; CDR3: CSGQQGDGYTF
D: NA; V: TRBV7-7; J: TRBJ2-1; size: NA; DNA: TGTGCTAGCAGCTTAGCACGGGACGGCTACAATGAGCAGTTCTTC; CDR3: CASSLARDGYNEQFF
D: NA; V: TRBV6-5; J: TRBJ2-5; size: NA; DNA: TGTGCCAGCATGGATCTTGAGACCCAGTACTTC; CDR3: CASMDLETQYF
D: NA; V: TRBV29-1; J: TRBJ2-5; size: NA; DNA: TGCAGCGTTCTGGGGGGGGCTAAGGAGACCCAGTACTTC; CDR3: CSVLGGAKETQYF
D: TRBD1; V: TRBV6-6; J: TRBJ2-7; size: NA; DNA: TGTGCCAGCAGTTCCGACAGGGGGTACGAGCAGTACTTC; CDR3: CASSSDRGYEQYF
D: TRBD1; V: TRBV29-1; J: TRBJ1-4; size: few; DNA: TGCAGCGGACAGGGGGCGACTAATGAAAAACTGTTTTTT; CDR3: CSGQGATNEKLFF
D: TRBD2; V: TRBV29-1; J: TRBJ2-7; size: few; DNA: TGCAGCGTGGAAACTAGCGGGAGTACAAGCGAGCAGTACTTC; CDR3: CSVETSGSTSEQYF
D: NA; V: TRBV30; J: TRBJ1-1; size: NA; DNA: TGTGCCTGGAGTGGAGGAGAGGAAGCTTTCTTT; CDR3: CAWSGGEEAFF
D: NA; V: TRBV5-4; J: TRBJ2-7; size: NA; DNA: TGTGCCAGCAGCCCGGGGGGCAGACCCTACGAGCAGTACTTC; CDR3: CASSPGGRPYEQYF
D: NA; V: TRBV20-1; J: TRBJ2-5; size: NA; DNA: TGCAGTGTTGTGAAGGGGCAAGTCCAGTACTTC; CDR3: CSVVKGQVQYF
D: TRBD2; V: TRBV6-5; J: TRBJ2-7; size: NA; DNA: TGTGCCAGCAGTTATAGCGCTAGCGGGAACTACGAGCAGTACTTC; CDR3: CASSYSASGNYEQYF
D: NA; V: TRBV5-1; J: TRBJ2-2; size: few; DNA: TGCGCCAGCAGTCTGCCAGGGGCGATCACCGGGGAGCTGTTTTTT; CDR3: CASSLPGAITGELFF
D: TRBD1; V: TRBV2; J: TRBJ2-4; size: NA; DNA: TGTGCCAGCAGGCTGACAGGGGCACGAAACATTCAGTACTTC; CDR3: CASRLTGARNIQYF
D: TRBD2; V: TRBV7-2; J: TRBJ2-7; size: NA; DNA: TGTGCCAGCAGCTTATCGGGTAGCGGGTATACCTACGAGCAGTACTTC; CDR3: CASSLSGSGYTYEQYF
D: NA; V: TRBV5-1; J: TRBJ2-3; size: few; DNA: TGCGCCAGCAGCCCTGGTAGCGTGGCAGATACGCAGTATTTT; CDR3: CASSPGSVADTQYF
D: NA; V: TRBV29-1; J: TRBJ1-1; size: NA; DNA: TGCAGCGTTGTGGGACGGATGAACACTGAAGCTTTCTTT; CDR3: CSVVGRMNTEAFF
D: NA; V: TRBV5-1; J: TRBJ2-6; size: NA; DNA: TGCGCCAGCAGCAAAAGTTCAGGCTCTGGGGCCAACGTCCTGACTTTC; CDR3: CASSKSSGSGANVLTF
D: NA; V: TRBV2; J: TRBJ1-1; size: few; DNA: TGTGCCAGCAGGGCAGGGGTCACTGAAGCTTTCTTT; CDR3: CASRAGVTEAFF